This TCR beta chain was retrieved from a study of CD8 T cells in ankylosing spondylitis. This clonotype was picked up many times. Its antigen is as yet unknown. At one end, the junction sequence differs from germline, possibly due to a read error. Regarding the study as a whole: Peripheral blood samples showed relatively rare disease-linked clones, and these clones were CD8+. What seemed typical of ankylosing spondylitis blood was a TCR beta motif built from roughly 8 highly homologous variants. It was reported that disease-linked clones were significantly enriched in matched ankylosing spondylitis synovial fluid.

The length of the CDR3 is 13 residues. Germline V lookup: CDR1 SGHTA, CDR2 FQGNSA. Preparation of TCR beta libraries was done by quantitative 5'-RACE with molecular barcodes. MiXCR, applied by TCRdb to the 5' RACE reads, yields one record per CDR3 protein. There are about 800,000 distinct CDR3 sequences in the sample; 10% to 15% occur only once, and approximately 0.46% lies in the top ten. Sequenced material: blood, either unsorted or a sorted T cell fraction (not recorded which). This receptor was obtained from a male donor with ankylosing spondylitis. This chain uses TRBV7-2 with TRBJ2-1; D not resolved. This CDR3 is CASSLGTYNEQFF. The CDR3, as DNA: TGCGCCAGCAGCCTCGGCACCTACAATGAGCAGTTCTTC.